The entry below gives a single T cell receptor beta chain sequence along with its context. Produced via immunoSEQ multiplex PCR; TCRdb's table is partial and in-frame only. The data show about 54,000 clones, with roughly nine tenths seen just once and roughly 12% held by the top ten. Trimming stripped 3 bases from V and 4 bases from J, with 9 bases between. The CDR3 sequence is 13 residues long. Germline CDR1 reads MGHDK; CDR2 reads SYGVNS. This specimen belongs to a study of OX40 agonist ivuxolimab in advanced cancers. This sequence originates from an adult with an advanced solid tumor such as melanoma, head and neck, liver or kidney cancer. The specimen was CD4+ or CD8+ T cells sorted from blood, collected in a trial of the OX40 agonist ivuxolimab. The chain carries TRBV25-1 and TRBJ1-1; possibly TRBD1 for D (5 bases). Written as DNA, the CDR3 is TGTGCCAGCAGTGACTATGGGGGCACTGAAGCTTTCTTT. This sequence encodes CASSDYGGTEAFF.